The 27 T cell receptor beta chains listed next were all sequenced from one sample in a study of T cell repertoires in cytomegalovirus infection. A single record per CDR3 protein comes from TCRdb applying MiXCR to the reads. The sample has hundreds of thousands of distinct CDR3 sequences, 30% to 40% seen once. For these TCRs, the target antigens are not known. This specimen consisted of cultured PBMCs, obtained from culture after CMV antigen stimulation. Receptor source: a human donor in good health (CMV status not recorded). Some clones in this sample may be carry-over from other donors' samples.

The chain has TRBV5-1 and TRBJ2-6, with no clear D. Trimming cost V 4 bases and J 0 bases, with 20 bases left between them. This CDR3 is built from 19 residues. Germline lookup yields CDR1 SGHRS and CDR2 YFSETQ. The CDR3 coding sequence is TGCGCCAGCAGCCCCCCGGCATTCCGATACTCCTCTGGGGCCAACGTCCTGACTTTC. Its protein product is CASSPPAFRYSSGANVLTF.

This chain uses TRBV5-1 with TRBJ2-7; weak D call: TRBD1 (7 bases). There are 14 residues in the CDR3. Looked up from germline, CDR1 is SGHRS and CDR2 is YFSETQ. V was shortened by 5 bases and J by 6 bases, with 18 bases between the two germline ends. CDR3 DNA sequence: TGCGCCAGCAGTAGCGGACAGGTTCCGGGCGAGCAGTACTTC. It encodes CASSSGQVPGEQYF.

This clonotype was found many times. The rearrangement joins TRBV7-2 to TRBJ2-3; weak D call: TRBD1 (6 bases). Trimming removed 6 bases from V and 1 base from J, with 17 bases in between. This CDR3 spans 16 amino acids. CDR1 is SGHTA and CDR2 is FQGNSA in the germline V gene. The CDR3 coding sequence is TGTGCCAGCAGTCCCCAGGGGATGCGGCGCACAGATACGCAGTATTTT. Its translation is CASSPQGMRRTDTQYF.

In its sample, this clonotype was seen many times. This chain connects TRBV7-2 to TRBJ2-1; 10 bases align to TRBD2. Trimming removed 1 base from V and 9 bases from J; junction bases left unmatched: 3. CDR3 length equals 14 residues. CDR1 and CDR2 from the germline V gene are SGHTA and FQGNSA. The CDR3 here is CASSLGIAGGEQFF. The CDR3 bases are TGTGCCAGCAGCTTAGGGATAGCGGGGGGTGAGCAGTTCTTC.

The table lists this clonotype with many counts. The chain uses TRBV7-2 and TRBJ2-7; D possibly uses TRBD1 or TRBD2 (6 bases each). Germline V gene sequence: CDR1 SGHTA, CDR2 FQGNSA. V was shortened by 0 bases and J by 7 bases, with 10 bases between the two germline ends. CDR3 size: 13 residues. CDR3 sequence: CASSLAGGREQYF. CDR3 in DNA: TGTGCCAGCAGCTTAGCGGGGGGCCGGGAGCAGTACTTC. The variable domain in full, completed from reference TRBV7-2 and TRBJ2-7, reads GAGVSQSPSNKVTEKGKDVELRCDPISGHTALYWYRQSLGQGLEFLIYFQGNSAPDKSGLPSDRFSAERTGGSVSTLTIQRTQQEDSAVYLCASSLAGGREQYFGPGTRLTVT.

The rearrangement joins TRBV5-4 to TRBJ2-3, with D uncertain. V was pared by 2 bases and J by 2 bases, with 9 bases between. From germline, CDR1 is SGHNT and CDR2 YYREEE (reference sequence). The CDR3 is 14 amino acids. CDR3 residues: CASSFPETTDTQYF. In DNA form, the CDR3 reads TGTGCCAGCAGCTTCCCGGAGACCACAGATACGCAGTATTTT.

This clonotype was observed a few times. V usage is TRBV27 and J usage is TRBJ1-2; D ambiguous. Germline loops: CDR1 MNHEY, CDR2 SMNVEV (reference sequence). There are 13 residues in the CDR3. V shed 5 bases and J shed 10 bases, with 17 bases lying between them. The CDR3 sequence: CASSGGLRHSYTF. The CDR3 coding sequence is TGTGCCAGCAGTGGCGGTTTAAGACATTCCTACACCTTC.

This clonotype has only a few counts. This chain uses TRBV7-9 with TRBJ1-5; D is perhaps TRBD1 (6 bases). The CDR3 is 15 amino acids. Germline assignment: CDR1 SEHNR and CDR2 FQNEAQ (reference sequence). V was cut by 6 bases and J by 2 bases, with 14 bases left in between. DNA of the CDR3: TGTGCCAGCAGGAAGGGGGGGGTAGGCAATCAGCCCCAGCATTTT. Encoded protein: CASRKGGVGNQPQHF.

The CDR3 nucleotides read TGTGCCAGCAGTGAAGCCCCCCCCCGACGGGATACGCAGTATTTT. It yields the protein CASSEAPPRRDTQYF. The rearrangement uses TRBV2 and TRBJ2-3; D gene unclear. V was clipped by 0 bases and J by 6 bases, with 13 bases between them. The V gene's germline CDR1 is SNHLY and CDR2 FYNNEI. The CDR3 extends over 15 amino acids.

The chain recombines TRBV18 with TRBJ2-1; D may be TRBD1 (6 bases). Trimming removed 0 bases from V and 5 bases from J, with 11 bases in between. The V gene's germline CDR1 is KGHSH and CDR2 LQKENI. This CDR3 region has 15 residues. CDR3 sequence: CASSPPGRGNNEQFF. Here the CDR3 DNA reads TGTGCCAGCTCACCACCGGGTAGGGGGAACAATGAGCAGTTCTTC.

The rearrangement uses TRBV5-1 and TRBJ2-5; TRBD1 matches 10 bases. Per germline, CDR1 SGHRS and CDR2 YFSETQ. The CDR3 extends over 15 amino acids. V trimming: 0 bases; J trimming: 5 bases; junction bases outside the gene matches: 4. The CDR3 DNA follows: TGCGCCAGCAGCTTGGCCGGGACAGGGGACGAGACCCAGTACTTC. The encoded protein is CASSLAGTGDETQYF.

The CDR3 loop reads CASSHRRGFLGEQFF. In nucleotides, the CDR3 is TGTGCCAGCAGCCACCGTCGGGGGTTTCTAGGTGAGCAGTTCTTC. The gene calls are TRBV3-1 and TRBJ2-1; a weak D match, TRBD2 (6 bases). V dropped 3 bases and J dropped 9 bases, with 18 bases sitting between them. Germline CDR1 and CDR2: LGHDT and YNNKEL (reference sequence). The CDR3 sequence is 15 residues long.

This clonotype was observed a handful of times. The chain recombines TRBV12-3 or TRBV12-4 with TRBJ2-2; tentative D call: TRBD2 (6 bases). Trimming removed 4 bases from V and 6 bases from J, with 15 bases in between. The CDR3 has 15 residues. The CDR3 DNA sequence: TGTGCCAGCAGTTCGTATGCGGGACCCGCCGGGGAGCTGTTTTTT. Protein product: CASSSYAGPAGELFF.

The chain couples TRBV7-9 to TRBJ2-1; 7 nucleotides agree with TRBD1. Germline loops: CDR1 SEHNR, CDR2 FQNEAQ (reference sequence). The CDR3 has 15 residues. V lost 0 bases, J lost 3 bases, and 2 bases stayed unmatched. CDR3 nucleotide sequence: TGTGCCAGCAGCTTAGCCCAGGGGGACTACAATGAGCAGTTCTTC. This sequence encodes CASSLAQGDYNEQFF. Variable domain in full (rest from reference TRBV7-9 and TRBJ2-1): DTGVSQNPRHKITKRGQNVTFRCDPISEHNRLYWYRQTLGQGPEFLTYFQNEAQLEKSRLLSDRFSAERPKGSFSTLEIQRTEQGDSAMYLCASSLAQGDYNEQFFGPGTRLTVL.

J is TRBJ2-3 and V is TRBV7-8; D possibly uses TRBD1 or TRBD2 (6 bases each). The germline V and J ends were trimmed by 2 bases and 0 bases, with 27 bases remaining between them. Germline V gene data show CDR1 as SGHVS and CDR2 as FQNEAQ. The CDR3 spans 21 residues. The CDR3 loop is CASSLPPYGGPKEASTDTQYF. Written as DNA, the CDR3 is TGTGCCAGCAGCTTACCTCCGTACGGGGGCCCTAAAGAAGCTAGCACAGATACGCAGTATTTT.

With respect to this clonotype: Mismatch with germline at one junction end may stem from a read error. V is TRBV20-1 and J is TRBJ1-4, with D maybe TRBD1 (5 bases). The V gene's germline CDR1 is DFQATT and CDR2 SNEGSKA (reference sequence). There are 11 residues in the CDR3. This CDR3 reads CQLTGSEKLFF. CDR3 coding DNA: TGTCAACTCACAGGTAGCGAAAAACTGTTTTTT.

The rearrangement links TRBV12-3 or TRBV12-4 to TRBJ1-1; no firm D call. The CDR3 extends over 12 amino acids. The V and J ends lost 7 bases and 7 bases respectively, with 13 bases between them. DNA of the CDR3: TGTGCCAGCACCATGGGCGGGAGTGAAGCTTTCTTT. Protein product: CASTMGGSEAFF.

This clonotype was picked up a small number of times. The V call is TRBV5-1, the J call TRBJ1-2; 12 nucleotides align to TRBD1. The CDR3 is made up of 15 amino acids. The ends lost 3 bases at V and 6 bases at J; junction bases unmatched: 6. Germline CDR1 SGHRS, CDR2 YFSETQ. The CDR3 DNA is TGCGCCAGCAGCTACGCCGGGACAGGGGGCAATGGCTACACCTTC. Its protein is CASSYAGTGGNGYTF.

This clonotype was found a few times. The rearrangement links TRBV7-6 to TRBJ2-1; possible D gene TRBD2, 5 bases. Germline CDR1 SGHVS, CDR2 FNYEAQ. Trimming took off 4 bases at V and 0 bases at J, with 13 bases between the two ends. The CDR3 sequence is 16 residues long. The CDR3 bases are TGTGCCAGCAGCTCCCAGCGGACCAGCTCCTACAATGAGCAGTTCTTC. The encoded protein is CASSSQRTSSYNEQFF. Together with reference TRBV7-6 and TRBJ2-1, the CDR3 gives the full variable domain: GAGVSQSPRYKVTKRGQDVALRCDPISGHVSLYWYRQALGQGPEFLTYFNYEAQQDKSGLPNDRFSAERPEGSISTLTIQRTEQRDSAMYRCASSSQRTSSYNEQFFGPGTRLTVL.

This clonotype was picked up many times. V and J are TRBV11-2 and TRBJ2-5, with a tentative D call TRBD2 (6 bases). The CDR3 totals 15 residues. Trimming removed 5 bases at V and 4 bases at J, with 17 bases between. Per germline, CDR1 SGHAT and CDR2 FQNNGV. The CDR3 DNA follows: TGTGCCAGCAGCCTGTTTCCGGGGGAGACAGAGACCCAGTACTTC. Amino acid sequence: CASSLFPGETETQYF.

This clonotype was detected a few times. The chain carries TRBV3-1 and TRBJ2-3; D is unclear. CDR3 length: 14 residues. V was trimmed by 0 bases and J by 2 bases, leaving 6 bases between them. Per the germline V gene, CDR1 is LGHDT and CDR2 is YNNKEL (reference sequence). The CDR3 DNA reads TGTGCCAGCAGCCAAGATCCCTACACAGATACGCAGTATTTT. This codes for CASSQDPYTDTQYF.

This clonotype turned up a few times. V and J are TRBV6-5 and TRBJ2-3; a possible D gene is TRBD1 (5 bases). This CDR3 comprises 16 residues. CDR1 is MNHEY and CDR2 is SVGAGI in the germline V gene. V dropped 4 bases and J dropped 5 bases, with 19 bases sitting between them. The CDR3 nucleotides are TGTGCCAGCAGTTTGACAGTACCCACGCCCGGAGATACGCAGTATTTT. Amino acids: CASSLTVPTPGDTQYF.

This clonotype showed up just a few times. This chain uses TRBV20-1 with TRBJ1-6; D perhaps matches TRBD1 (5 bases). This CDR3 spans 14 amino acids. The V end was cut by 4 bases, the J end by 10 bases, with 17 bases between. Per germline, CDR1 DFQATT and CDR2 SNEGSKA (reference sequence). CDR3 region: CSAKAMQGGSPLHF. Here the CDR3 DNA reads TGCAGTGCTAAGGCGATGCAGGGTGGATCACCCCTCCACTTT.

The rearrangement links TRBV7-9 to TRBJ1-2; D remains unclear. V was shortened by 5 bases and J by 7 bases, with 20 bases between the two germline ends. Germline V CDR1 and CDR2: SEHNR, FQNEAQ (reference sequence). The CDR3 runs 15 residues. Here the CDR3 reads CASSPRSVGLRGYTF. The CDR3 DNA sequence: TGTGCCAGCAGCCCCCGTTCGGTAGGGTTGCGTGGCTACACCTTC.

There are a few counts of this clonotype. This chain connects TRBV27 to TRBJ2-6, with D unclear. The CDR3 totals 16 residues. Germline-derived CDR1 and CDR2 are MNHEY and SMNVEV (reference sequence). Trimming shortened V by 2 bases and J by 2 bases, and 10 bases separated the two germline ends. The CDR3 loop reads CASSLLLYAGANVLTF. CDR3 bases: TGTGCCAGCAGTTTACTGCTATATGCTGGGGCCAACGTCCTGACTTTC.

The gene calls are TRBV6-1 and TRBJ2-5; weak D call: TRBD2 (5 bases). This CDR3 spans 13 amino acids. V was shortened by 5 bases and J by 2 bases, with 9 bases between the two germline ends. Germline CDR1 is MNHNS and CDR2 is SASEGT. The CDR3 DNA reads TGTGCCAGCAGTCAGACTACTCAAGAGACCCAGTACTTC. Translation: CASSQTTQETQYF.

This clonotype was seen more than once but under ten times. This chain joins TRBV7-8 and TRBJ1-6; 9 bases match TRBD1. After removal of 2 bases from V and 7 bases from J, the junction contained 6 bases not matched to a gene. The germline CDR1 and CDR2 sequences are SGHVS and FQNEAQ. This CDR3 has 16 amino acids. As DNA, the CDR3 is TGTGCCAGCAGCTTAATGGGACAGGGATCCAATTCACCCCTCCACTTT. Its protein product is CASSLMGQGSNSPLHF.